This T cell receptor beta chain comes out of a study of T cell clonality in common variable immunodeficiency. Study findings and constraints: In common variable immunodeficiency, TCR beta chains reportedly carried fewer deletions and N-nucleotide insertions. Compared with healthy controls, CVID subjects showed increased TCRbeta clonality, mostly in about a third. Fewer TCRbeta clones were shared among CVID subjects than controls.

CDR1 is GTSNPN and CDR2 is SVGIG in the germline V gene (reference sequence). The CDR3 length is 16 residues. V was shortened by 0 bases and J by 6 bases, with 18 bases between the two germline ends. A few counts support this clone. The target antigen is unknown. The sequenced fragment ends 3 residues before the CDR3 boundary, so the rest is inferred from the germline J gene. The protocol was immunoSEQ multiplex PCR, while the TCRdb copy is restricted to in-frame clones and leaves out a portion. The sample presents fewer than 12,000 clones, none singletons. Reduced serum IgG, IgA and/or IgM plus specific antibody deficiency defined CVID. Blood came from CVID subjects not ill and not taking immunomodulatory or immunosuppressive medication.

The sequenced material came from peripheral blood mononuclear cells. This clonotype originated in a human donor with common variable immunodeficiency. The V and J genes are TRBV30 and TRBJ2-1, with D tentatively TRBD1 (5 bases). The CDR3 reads CAWSVQSGSPFNEQFF. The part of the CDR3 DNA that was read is TGTGCCTGGAGTGTACAGTCAGGGTCACCTTTCAATGAG.